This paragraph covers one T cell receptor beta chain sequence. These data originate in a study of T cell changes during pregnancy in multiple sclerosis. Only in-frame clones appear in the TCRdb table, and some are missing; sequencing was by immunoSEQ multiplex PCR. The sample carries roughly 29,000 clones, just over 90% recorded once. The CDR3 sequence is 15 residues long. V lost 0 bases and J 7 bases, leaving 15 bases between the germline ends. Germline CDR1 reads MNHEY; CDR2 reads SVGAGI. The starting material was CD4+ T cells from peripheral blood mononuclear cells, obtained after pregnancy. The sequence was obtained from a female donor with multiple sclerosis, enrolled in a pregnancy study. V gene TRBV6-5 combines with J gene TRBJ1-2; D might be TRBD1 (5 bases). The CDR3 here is CASSYSGRGDSGYTF. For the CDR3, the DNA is TGTGCCAGCAGTTACTCAGGCCGAGGAGACAGTGGCTACACCTTC.